The clone carrying this T cell receptor (beta chain) was counted at least ten times. Antigen specificity is unknown. Researchers amplified the TCR beta CDR3 regions from RNA transcripts. Researchers ran a first-round RT-PCR on the TCR CDR3 using the HTBI primer set. TCRdb recomputed calls from the multiplex PCR reads with MiXCR, one row per CDR3 protein. The sample lists over 500,000 distinct CDR3 sequences, roughly 15% occurring once. The source of the sample is a study of T cells in Graves' hyperthyroidism and ophthalmopathy. Turning to the study itself: Peripheral blood was drawn at first diagnosis, prior to all treatment.

No ophthalmopathy progression within 18 months constituted stable Graves' hyperthyroidism. Study findings and constraints: Ophthalmopathy stood apart from stable hyperthyroidism in a 13 V-J model. Ophthalmopathy, as predicted by the model, came a median 6.5 months after the prediction.

This clonotype was sampled from a woman between 35 and 50 years old with Graves' hyperthyroidism. Material for sequencing was blood.

CDR3 in amino acids: CATSDGDLREQFF. The CDR3, as DNA: TGTGCCACCAGTGATGGGGACCTACGGGAGCAGTTCTTC. The chain has TRBV24-1 and TRBJ2-1; D could derive from TRBD1 or TRBD2 (5 bases each). The germline V and J ends were trimmed by 3 bases and 10 bases, with 12 bases remaining between them. The CDR3 consists of 13 residues. Germline V lookup: CDR1 KGHDR, CDR2 SFDVKD.